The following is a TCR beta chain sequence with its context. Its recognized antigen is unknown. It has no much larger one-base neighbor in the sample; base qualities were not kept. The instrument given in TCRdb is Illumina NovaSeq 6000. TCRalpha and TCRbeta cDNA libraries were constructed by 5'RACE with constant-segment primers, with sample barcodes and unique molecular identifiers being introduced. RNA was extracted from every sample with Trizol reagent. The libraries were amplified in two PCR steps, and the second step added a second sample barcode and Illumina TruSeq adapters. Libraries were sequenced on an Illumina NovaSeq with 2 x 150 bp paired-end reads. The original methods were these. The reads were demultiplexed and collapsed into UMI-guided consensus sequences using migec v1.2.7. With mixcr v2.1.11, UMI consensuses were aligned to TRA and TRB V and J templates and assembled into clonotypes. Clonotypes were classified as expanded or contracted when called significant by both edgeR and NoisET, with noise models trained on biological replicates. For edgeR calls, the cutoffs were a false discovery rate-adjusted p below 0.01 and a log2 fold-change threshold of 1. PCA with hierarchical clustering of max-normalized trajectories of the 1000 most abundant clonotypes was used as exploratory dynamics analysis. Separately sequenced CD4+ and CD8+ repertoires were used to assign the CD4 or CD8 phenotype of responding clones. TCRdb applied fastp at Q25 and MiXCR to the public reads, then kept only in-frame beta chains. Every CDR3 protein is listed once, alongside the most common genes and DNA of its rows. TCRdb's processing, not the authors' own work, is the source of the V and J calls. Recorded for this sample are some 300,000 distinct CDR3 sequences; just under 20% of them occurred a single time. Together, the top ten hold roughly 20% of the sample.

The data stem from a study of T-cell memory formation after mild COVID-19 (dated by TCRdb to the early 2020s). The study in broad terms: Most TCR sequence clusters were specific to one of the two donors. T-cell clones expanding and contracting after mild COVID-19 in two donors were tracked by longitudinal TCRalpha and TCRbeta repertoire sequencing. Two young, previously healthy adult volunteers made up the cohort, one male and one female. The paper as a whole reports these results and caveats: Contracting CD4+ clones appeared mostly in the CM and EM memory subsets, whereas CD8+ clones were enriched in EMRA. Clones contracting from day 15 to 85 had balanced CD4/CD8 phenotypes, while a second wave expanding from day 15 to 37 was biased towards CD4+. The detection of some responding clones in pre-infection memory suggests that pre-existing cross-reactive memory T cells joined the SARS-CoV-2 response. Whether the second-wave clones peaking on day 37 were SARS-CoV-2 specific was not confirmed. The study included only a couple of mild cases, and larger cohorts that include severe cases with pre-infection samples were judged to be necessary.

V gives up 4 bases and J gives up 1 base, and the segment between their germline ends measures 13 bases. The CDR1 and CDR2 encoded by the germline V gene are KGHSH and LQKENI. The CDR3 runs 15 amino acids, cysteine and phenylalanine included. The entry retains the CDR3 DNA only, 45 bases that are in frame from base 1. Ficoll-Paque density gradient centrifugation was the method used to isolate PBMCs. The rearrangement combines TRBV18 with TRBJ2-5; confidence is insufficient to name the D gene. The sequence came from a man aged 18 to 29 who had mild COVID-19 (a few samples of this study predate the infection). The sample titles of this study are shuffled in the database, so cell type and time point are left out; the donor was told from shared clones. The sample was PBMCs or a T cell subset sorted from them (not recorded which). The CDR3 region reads CASSLHDPIQETQYF. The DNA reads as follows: TGTGCCAGCTCACTACACGACCCCATCCAAGAGACCCAGTACTTC.